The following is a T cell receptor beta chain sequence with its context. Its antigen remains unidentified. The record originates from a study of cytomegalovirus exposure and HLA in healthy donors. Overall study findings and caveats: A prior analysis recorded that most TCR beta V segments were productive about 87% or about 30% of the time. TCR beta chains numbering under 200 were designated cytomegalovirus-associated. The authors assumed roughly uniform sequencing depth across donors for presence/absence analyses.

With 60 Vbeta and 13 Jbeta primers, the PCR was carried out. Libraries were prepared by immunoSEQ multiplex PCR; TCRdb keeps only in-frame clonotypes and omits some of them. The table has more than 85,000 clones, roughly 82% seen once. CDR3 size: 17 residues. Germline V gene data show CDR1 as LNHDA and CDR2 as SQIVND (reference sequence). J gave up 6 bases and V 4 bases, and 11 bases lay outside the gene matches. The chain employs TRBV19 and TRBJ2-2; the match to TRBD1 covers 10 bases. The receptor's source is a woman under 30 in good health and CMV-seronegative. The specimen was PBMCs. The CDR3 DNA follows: TGTGCCAGTAGTAGCCCCCGAAGGACAGGGGGACCCGGGGAGCTGTTTTTT. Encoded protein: CASSSPRRTGGPGELFF.